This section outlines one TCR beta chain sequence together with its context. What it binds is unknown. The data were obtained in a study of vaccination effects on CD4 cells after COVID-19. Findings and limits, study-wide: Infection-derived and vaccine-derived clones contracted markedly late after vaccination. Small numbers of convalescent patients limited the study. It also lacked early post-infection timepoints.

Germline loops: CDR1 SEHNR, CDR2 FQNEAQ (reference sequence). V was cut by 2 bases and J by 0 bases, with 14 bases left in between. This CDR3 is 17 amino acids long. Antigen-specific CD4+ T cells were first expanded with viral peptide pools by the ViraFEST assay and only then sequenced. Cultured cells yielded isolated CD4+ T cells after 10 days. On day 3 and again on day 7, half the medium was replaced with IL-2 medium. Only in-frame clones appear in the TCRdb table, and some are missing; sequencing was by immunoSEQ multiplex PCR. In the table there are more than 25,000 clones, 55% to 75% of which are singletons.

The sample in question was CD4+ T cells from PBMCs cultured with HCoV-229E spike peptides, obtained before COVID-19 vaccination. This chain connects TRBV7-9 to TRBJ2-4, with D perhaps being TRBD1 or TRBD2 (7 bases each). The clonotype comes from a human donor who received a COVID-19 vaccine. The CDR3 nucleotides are TGTGCCAGCAGCTTAATCAGGGGGGGATTAGCCAAAAACATTCAGTACTTC. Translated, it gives CASSLIRGGLAKNIQYF.